This entry features one TCR beta chain sequence. What it recognizes is unknown. With the read ending 3 residues before the CDR3 end, the germline J gene is used to fill in that end. This specimen comes from a study of T cells in women clearing cervical HPV infection. About the study: HLA type stays a possible confounder, typing being limited. Notes on the study in general: Associations may precede or follow infection; HPV-specific or memory T cells were not isolated.

Clones were read by immunoSEQ multiplex PCR, and TCRdb kept only the in-frame ones, dropping some. The sample includes some 33,000 clones. The CDR3 contains 15 residues. The germline CDR1 and CDR2 sequences are DFQATT and SNEGSKA (reference sequence). The chain has TRBV20-1 and TRBJ2-3; TRBD2 matches at 10 bases. The TCR originated in a woman between 18 and 69 years old with a cervical HPV16 infection that either progressed to CIN3+ or cleared (not recorded which). The sample taken for sequencing was blood buffy coat. This CDR3 is CSASRPSGREETQYF. The CDR3 bases that were read are TGCAGTGCCTCCCGTCCTAGCGGGAGAGAAGAGACG.